Presented here are 27 T cell receptor beta chains from one specimen sequenced in a study of blood T cell repertoires in COVID-19. The repertoire was sequenced with immunoSEQ multiplex PCR; TCRdb's copy has only in-frame clones and lacks some. The table lists under 200,000 clones, roughly 84% of them singletons, with 9.1% in the top ten. The sequencing sample was made of peripheral blood. Source of these receptors: a woman aged 80 or over with active or convalescent COVID-19.

The rearrangement uses TRBV6-5 and TRBJ2-7; D perhaps matches TRBD1 (6 bases). The germline V gene has CDR1 MNHEY and CDR2 SVGAGI. The CDR3 consists of 16 residues. V lost 0 bases and J 0 bases, leaving 12 bases between the germline ends. Here the CDR3 reads CASSYSVRGFSYEQYF. The CDR3, as DNA: TGTGCCAGCAGTTACTCAGTCAGGGGCTTCTCCTACGAGCAGTACTTC.

The J gene is TRBJ1-2, the V gene TRBV9; D gene uncertain. The CDR3 runs 16 residues. The ends were cut back, 4 bases at V and 1 base at J, with 17 bases in the middle. Germline CDR1 is SGDLS and CDR2 is YYNGEE. The CDR3 reads CASSLPAAGFNYGYTF. The CDR3, as DNA: TGTGCCAGCAGCCTCCCGGCGGCGGGATTTAACTATGGCTACACCTTC.

The rearrangement joins TRBV2 to TRBJ2-1; D may be TRBD1 (8 bases). The CDR3 consists of 14 residues. V shed 8 bases and J shed 6 bases, with 17 bases lying between them. Germline loops: CDR1 SNHLY, CDR2 FYNNEI. The CDR3 DNA sequence: TGTGCCAGCGGGAGGGACAGGTTGTTCAATGAGCAGTTCTTC. Translation: CASGRDRLFNEQFF.

The gene calls are TRBV18 and TRBJ1-2; TRBD1 agrees at 9 bases. The germline V gene encodes CDR1 KGHSH and CDR2 LQKENI. V lost 2 bases and J lost 4; bases outside the gene matches: 8. The CDR3 covers 16 residues. CDR3 DNA sequence: TGTGCCAGCTCACCAGCAGGACAGGGGTTGGGCTATGGCTACACCTTC. This codes for CASSPAGQGLGYGYTF. Based on the CDR3 plus reference TRBV18 and TRBJ1-2, the full variable domain is NAGVMQNPRHLVRRRGQEARLRCSPMKGHSHVYWYRQLPEEGLKFMVYLQKENIIDESGMPKERFSAEFPKEGPSILRIQQVVRGDSAAYFCASSPAGQGLGYGYTFGSGTRLTVV.

This clone was seen only a few times. The chain uses TRBV5-5 and TRBJ1-2; TRBD1 agrees at 7 bases. The V segment lost 4 bases and the J segment 8 bases; nucleotides outside the gene matches: 8. Germline CDR1 is SGHKS and CDR2 is YYEKEE (reference sequence). This CDR3 has 13 residues. The CDR3 coding sequence is TGTGCCAGCAGCCCCCGACAGGGTCAAGGCTACACCTTC. Translated, it gives CASSPRQGQGYTF.

The CDR3 sequence: CASSSPTGGKNEQFF. The CDR3 DNA reads as TGTGCCAGCAGCTCTCCGACAGGGGGCAAAAATGAGCAGTTCTTC. The rearrangement joins TRBV5-8 to TRBJ2-1, with 10 bases fitting TRBD1. Germline V lookup: CDR1 SGHTS, CDR2 YDEGEE. V lost 3 bases and J lost 7; bases outside the gene matches: 7. The length of the CDR3 is 15 residues.

The V gene is TRBV12-3 or TRBV12-4, the J gene TRBJ1-5; D is undetermined. The V end was cut by 6 bases, the J end by 2 bases, with 8 bases between. The CDR3 extends over 13 amino acids. CDR3 in DNA: TGTGCCAGCAGCCCTCAGGGCAATCAGCCCCAGCATTTT. It specifies CASSPQGNQPQHF.

The gene calls are TRBV3-1 (or the pseudogene TRBV3-2) and TRBJ2-1; D might be TRBD2 (6 bases). The V gene lost 4 bases and the J gene lost 7 bases, with 17 bases spanning the gap. CDR3 length equals 15 residues. Germline V lookup: CDR1 LGHDT, CDR2 YNNKEL (reference sequence). CDR3 sequence: CASSPGVSAGNEQFF. DNA of the CDR3: TGTGCCAGCAGCCCTGGCGTCTCGGCGGGGAATGAGCAGTTCTTC.

The CDR3 reads CASSPSRIGRALGKAPGELFF. DNA of the CDR3: TGTGCCAGCAGCCCTAGCAGGATAGGGAGGGCATTGGGAAAAGCTCCCGGGGAGCTGTTTTTT. The chain recombines TRBV3-1 (or the pseudogene TRBV3-2) with TRBJ2-2, with 7 bases matching TRBD2. The CDR3 length is 21 residues. Germline loops: CDR1 LGHDT, CDR2 YNNKEL (reference sequence). The V segment lost 4 bases and the J segment 6 bases; nucleotides outside the gene matches: 26.

The gene calls are TRBV6-2 or TRBV6-3 and TRBJ1-5; D remains unclear. V was cut by 6 bases and J by 2 bases, with 14 bases left in between. Looked up from germline, CDR1 is MNHEY and CDR2 is SVGEGT. This CDR3 has 15 amino acids. In nucleotides, the CDR3 is TGTGCCAGCAGGCCTGACACCTGGGGCAATCAGCCCCAGCATTTT. Protein sequence: CASRPDTWGNQPQHF.

The chain carries TRBV7-8 and TRBJ1-5, with D unresolved. Germline V gives CDR1 SGHVS, CDR2 FQNEAQ. V lost 5 bases and J 0 bases, leaving 14 bases between the germline ends. The CDR3 contains 16 residues. CDR3 nucleotides: TGTGCCAGCAGCCCATCGTTCTCACTTAGCAATCAGCCCCAGCATTTT. Its translation: CASSPSFSLSNQPQHF.

The gene calls are TRBV7-6 and TRBJ2-3; 15 bases map to TRBD2. The CDR3 covers 17 residues. V gave up 3 bases and J gave up 5 bases; unmatched junction bases: 6. From germline, CDR1 is SGHVS and CDR2 FNYEAQ. CDR3 bases: TGTGCCAGCAGCTTTACAGGGACTAGCGGGGGGCTAGATACGCAGTATTTT. This codes for CASSFTGTSGGLDTQYF.

As DNA, the CDR3 is TGTGCCAGCAGCTCCGGACAGGACCAAGCTTTCTTT. Protein sequence: CASSSGQDQAFF. This chain joins TRBV7-3 and TRBJ1-1, with TRBD1 matching 7 bases. The V and J ends lost 4 bases and 9 bases, in that order; junction bases with no gene match: 5. Germline loops: CDR1 SGHTA, CDR2 FQGTGA. The CDR3 is 12 amino acids.

The J gene is TRBJ2-2, the V gene TRBV19, with 7 bases aligning to TRBD1. The J segment lost 2 bases and the V segment lost 4 bases, leaving 7 bases of the junction unmatched. The CDR3 contains 16 residues. Germline CDR1 reads LNHDA; CDR2 reads SQIVND (reference sequence). The CDR3 region has the DNA TGTGCCAGTAGTACCGCCGGGACAGCAAACACCGGGGAGCTGTTTTTT. This gives the protein CASSTAGTANTGELFF.

The genes are TRBV27 and TRBJ1-1, with TRBD1 identical over 7 bases. Per the germline V gene, CDR1 is MNHEY and CDR2 is SMNVEV (reference sequence). The CDR3 loop spans 14 amino acids. Trimming at V came to 5 bases and at J to 0 bases, leaving 3 bases not matched to a gene. CDR3 DNA: TGTGCCAGCAGTCCTGGGACAGTGAACACTGAAGCTTTCTTT. Its translation: CASSPGTVNTEAFF.

This chain connects TRBV12-3 or TRBV12-4 to TRBJ2-3; no definite D call. V lost 6 bases and J 4 bases, leaving 11 bases between the germline ends. This CDR3 spans 13 amino acids. This CDR3 is CASRQVGSDTQYF. CDR3 bases: TGTGCCAGCAGGCAGGTAGGATCAGATACGCAGTATTTT.

This sequence joins TRBV6-6 and TRBJ2-3, with D unclear. The CDR3 spans 11 residues. The germline V gene encodes CDR1 MNHNY and CDR2 SVGAGI (reference sequence). Trimming removed 7 bases from V and 6 bases from J, with 8 bases in between. Written as DNA, the CDR3 is TGTGCCAGCATTAGGAGCGATACGCAGTATTTT. This encodes CASIRSDTQYF.

The J gene is TRBJ2-1, the V gene TRBV5-1; 10 positions agree with TRBD1. The CDR3 spans 15 residues. Looked up from germline, CDR1 is SGHRS and CDR2 is YFSETQ. V gave up 0 bases and J gave up 6 bases; unmatched junction bases: 3. CDR3 nucleotide sequence: TGCGCCAGCAGCTTGGGACAGGGGGCCTTCAATGAGCAGTTCTTC. Protein sequence: CASSLGQGAFNEQFF.

The V and J genes are TRBV6-5 and TRBJ1-6; D uncertain. Germline V CDR1 and CDR2: MNHEY, SVGAGI. The CDR3 is 13 residues long. Trimming pared 7 bases from V and 6 bases from J, leaving 10 bases between. Here the CDR3 DNA reads TGTGCCAGCACAGCACAGTTTAATTCACCCCTCCACTTT. Its protein is CASTAQFNSPLHF.

The chain combines TRBV11-2 with TRBJ2-7; 11 nucleotides agree with TRBD2. With 6 bases clipped from V and 5 bases from J, the junction kept 9 bases outside the gene matches. The CDR3 runs 15 residues. Per germline, CDR1 SGHAT and CDR2 FQNNGV. The CDR3 protein is CASRRSGGGPNEQYF. The CDR3 DNA reads as TGTGCCAGCAGACGTAGCGGGGGGGGCCCAAACGAGCAGTACTTC.

The CDR3 loop is CASSSPGYYGYTF. CDR3 nucleotides: TGTGCCAGCAGCTCCCCTGGCTACTATGGCTACACCTTC. This chain links TRBV7-8 with TRBJ1-2; D remains unclear. This CDR3 is 13 amino acids long. The V end was cut by 4 bases, the J end by 3 bases, with 9 bases between. CDR1 and CDR2 (germline): SGHVS, FQNEAQ.

This rearrangement joins TRBV5-4 to TRBJ2-3; 11 nucleotides align to TRBD2. The CDR3 is made up of 15 amino acids. CDR1 and CDR2 (germline): SGHNT, YYREEE (reference sequence). V shed 5 bases and J 2 bases; nucleotides not matched to a gene: 4. The CDR3: CASRASGGSTDTQYF. The CDR3 coding sequence is TGTGCCAGCAGGGCTAGCGGGGGGTCCACAGATACGCAGTATTTT. The full variable domain, completed using reference TRBV5-4 and TRBJ2-3, is ETGVTQSPTHLIKTRGQQVTLRCSSQSGHNTVSWYQQALGQGPQFIFQYYREEENGRGNFPPRFSGLQFPNYSSELNVNALELDDSALYLCASRASGGSTDTQYFGPGTRLTVL.

The chain is built from TRBV4-3 and TRBJ1-5; D uncertain. Trimming pared 0 bases from V and 2 bases from J, leaving 14 bases between. The CDR3 sequence is 17 residues long. The germline V gene encodes CDR1 LGHNA and CDR2 YSLEER. The CDR3 protein is CASSQEFVQQGNQPQHF. CDR3 nucleotide sequence: TGCGCCAGCAGCCAAGAATTCGTCCAACAAGGCAATCAGCCCCAGCATTTT.

The chain carries TRBV9 and TRBJ1-3; D not certain. The germline V gene has CDR1 SGDLS and CDR2 YYNGEE. V lost 0 bases, J lost 2 bases, and 12 bases lay in between. The CDR3 runs 16 residues. The CDR3 here is CASSVDSMAPGNTIYF. In nucleotides, the CDR3 is TGTGCCAGCAGCGTAGATTCGATGGCCCCTGGAAACACCATATATTTT.

The rearrangement uses TRBV7-9 and TRBJ1-3; possible D gene TRBD1, 6 bases. CDR1 is SEHNR, CDR2 FQNEAQ, per germline (reference sequence). The CDR3 contains 13 residues. The germline V and J ends were trimmed by 4 bases and 9 bases, with 13 bases remaining between them. CDR3 region: CASSSGTWSTIYF. The DNA of the CDR3 is TGTGCCAGCAGCTCCGGGACATGGAGCACCATATATTTT. Full variable domain (rest looked up from reference TRBV7-9 and TRBJ1-3): DTGVSQNPRHKITKRGQNVTFRCDPISEHNRLYWYRQTLGQGPEFLTYFQNEAQLEKSRLLSDRFSAERPKGSFSTLEIQRTEQGDSAMYLCASSSGTWSTIYFGEGSWLTVV.

This clone was seen a handful of times. This rearrangement joins TRBV7-9 to TRBJ2-7; 7 bases align to TRBD1. This CDR3 spans 16 amino acids. From germline, CDR1 is SEHNR and CDR2 FQNEAQ (reference sequence). With 5 bases clipped from V and 6 bases from J, the junction kept 16 bases outside the gene matches. In nucleotides, the CDR3 is TGTGCCAGCAGCACCTACAGGGGATTTGGTTTGGGCGAGCAGTACTTC. Translating gives CASSTYRGFGLGEQYF. The full variable domain, in which reference TRBV7-9 and TRBJ2-7 provide the parts outside the CDR3, is DTGVSQNPRHKITKRGQNVTFRCDPISEHNRLYWYRQTLGQGPEFLTYFQNEAQLEKSRLLSDRFSAERPKGSFSTLEIQRTEQGDSAMYLCASSTYRGFGLGEQYFGPGTRLTVT.

This chain joins TRBV20-1 and TRBJ1-4, with D maybe TRBD1 (5 bases). V gave up 3 bases and J gave up 8 bases, with 10 bases separating them. The CDR3 has 12 residues. Germline loops: CDR1 DFQATT, CDR2 SNEGSKA (reference sequence). The CDR3 loop is CSASGGGEKLFF. CDR3 in DNA: TGCAGTGCTAGTGGGGGAGGGGAAAAACTGTTTTTT.